This TCR beta chain was sequenced in a study of glioma-infiltrating T cells. Study findings and constraints: Above-expected tissue-blood divergence occurred in all gliomas, most in low-grade ones. Tissue and blood shared very few CDR3 sequences.

The V gene end was trimmed by 11 bases and the J gene end by 1 base; junction bases not matched to a gene: 7. Germline lookup yields CDR1 SNHLY and CDR2 FYNNEI. This CDR3 has 13 residues. TCR alpha and beta CDR3 regions were amplified from RNA using iRepertoire nested multiplex PCR. Input was about 100-450 ng of tissue mRNA or PBMC total RNA. TCRdb independently ran MiXCR on the multiplex PCR reads; one entry per CDR3 protein. The sample yields some 100,000 distinct CDR3 sequences, 25% seen once. Points on this clonotype: The antigen is not known.

The chain couples TRBV2 to TRBJ1-1; 7 bases fit TRBD1. The sequence derives from a human donor with low-grade glioma or glioblastoma, undergoing nonglioma brain surgery, or in good health (not recorded which). The specimen was glioma tissue, nonneoplastic brain tissue, or PBMCs (not recorded which). The CDR3 sequence is CAGKWTGNTEAFF. The CDR3 nucleotides read TGTGCCGGCAAATGGACAGGGAACACTGAAGCTTTCTTT.